This TCR beta chain was retrieved from a study of control samples from healthy donors and cancer patients. Germline V gene data show CDR1 as MNHEY and CDR2 as SVGAGI. The CDR3 consists of 12 residues. V lost 5 bases and J lost 10; bases outside the gene matches: 6. Profiled with immunoSEQ multiplex PCR; TCRdb holds only in-frame clones, not every one. Of approximately 87,000 clones detected, approximately 94% appear once; the ten largest clones hold around 1.3%. The genes are TRBV6-5 and TRBJ1-1, with 8 bases aligning to TRBD1. The source material was PBMCs. The receptor was isolated from a woman aged 40 to 50 with lung cancer. This CDR3 is CASSPGQGGAFF. In DNA form, the CDR3 reads TGTGCCAGCAGTCCCGGACAGGGAGGAGCTTTCTTT.